A single T cell receptor beta chain is shown here with its context. Its antigen is currently not known. No base quality information exists; no much larger clone differs at one position. V is trimmed back by 2 bases and J by 8 bases, and the junction contains 9 bases that no gene match accounts for. From cysteine to phenylalanine, the CDR3 is 15 amino acids long. Just the 45-base CDR3 DNA is kept, in frame starting at base 1. CDR1 and CDR2 were assigned from the germline V gene as SNHLY and FYNNEI. Donors were healthy HIV-negative adults with no recently reported acute infections or vaccinations. Every donor was a Caucasian adult residing in Nashville, Tennessee, USA. CD4+ T cells were enriched by magnetic negative selection; naive cells were then positively selected on CD45RA, and the negative fraction formed the memory subset. Blood was obtained by leukapheresis, after which PBMCs were separated by Ficoll-Histopaque density gradient centrifugation and cryopreserved in liquid nitrogen vapor phase. Analytical flow cytometry was used to check the purity and quantity of every magnetically sorted T cell population. Each sorted fraction had its genomic DNA isolated and then quantified by UV absorbance on a Nanodrop 2000c.

This sample stems from a study of shared clonotypes between healthy human individuals (dated by TCRdb to about 2020). Some background on the complete study: Two women and a few men aged 18 to 49 years were included in the cohort. For each donor, CD4 naive and CD4 memory were each given three plates, CD8 naive was given two plates, and CD8 memory was given one plate. To estimate repertoire size and how much clonotype sharing occurs between individuals, the study deeply sequenced the blood TCR repertoires of several healthy adults. Libraries were prepared and TCR repertoires were sequenced by different laboratories using diverse techniques, in order to increase sequencing depth and limit assay-specific biases. Per donor, leukapheresis produced somewhere between about 0.94 and 9.5 billion PBMCs.

TCR CDR3 regions were amplified from genomic DNA by multiplex PCR using the deep immunoSEQ assay. For each cell subset, the extracted genomic DNA was distributed evenly across all wells of several immunoSEQ 96-well plates, and each plate served as one replicate. For sorted subsets, each replicate PCR was loaded with about 200 ng genomic DNA, equivalent to some 27,000 T cell genomes. Purified libraries were quantified with a Qubit 3.0 fluorometer, sized on a Bioanalyzer 2100, and re-quantified with the KAPA Library Quantification kit. Each immunoSEQ 96-well plate was sequenced on its own single-read 150-cycle Illumina NextSeq 550 flow cell. The study's processing was this. Because the immunoSEQ output held only junctional sequences and lacked quality scores, the filtering could not match the filtering applied to full-length reads. To assign V/J genes and CDR3, sequences were annotated using PyIR, a Python wrapper for IgBLAST v1.9, with IMGT germline references. Any read was removed if the V/J assignment was weak (E-value above 1e-6), the CDR3 was missing, or the read contained stop codons, out-of-frame junctions, or ambiguous translated residues. A V3J clonotype was defined by an identical inferred V gene, J gene, and CDR3 amino acid sequence. Percentage overlap between repertoires was computed as shared unique clonotypes divided by the size of the smaller repertoire. Repertoire richness was assessed with RTK rarefaction, the Chao1 estimator, and Recon v2.1 estimates of unobserved clonotypes. Generation probabilities for all TCRbeta clonotypes obtained by the gDNA method from several donors were computed using OLGA. Drawn from immuneACCESS, this table holds only the in-frame rearrangements with V and J called that TCRdb kept. Clones are partly lost; checked studies trace under half to an unresolved V gene and leave the rest unexplained. V and J calls and clone size come straight from that table; D and trimming were deduced from the DNA. This sample is represented by about 2.3 million clones; roughly 92% of them were singletons. The ten largest clones represent about 0.41% of the sample.

General study outcomes and caveats: Because the study included a small number of donors, the genetic and exposure-history diversity represented was limited. Incomplete sequencing was indicated by rarefaction of sorted-subset datasets, despite the large sequencing depth. Estimated clonotype richness was generally larger for naive than for memory subsets. Higher generation probabilities were observed for clonotypes shared by all four sorted-subset donors than for non-shared clonotypes. When a handful of donors were compared, the shared fraction of clonotypes was 5% to 6.5% for naive CD4, around 3.6% for naive CD8, about 2.5% for memory CD4, and 0.3% to 0.5% for memory CD8. Based on pairwise subsampling, the degree of clonotype sharing among donors was expected to be affected by sequencing depth. Sampling was restricted to blood, and TCR repertoires in tissues likely differ from the TCR repertoires found in blood.

The sequenced material came from naive CD4+ T cells from PBMCs. In light of the paper, this sample's cell subset or site label describes: CD45RA+ positively selected. The source is a man younger than 35 in good health. Some clones in this sample may be carry-over from other donors' samples. This chain joins TRBV2 to TRBJ2-5; 9 bases in the junction line up with TRBD1. CDR3 region: CASSEYLPGQGTQYF. The base sequence is TGTGCCAGCAGTGAATACCTTCCGGGACAGGGAACCCAGTACTTC.